The 2 T cell receptor beta chains listed next were all sequenced from one sample in a study of Graves' ophthalmopathy and Graves' hyperthyroidism. Using RNA transcripts, the TCR beta CDR3 regions were amplified. Amplification began with first-round RT-PCR using HTBI primers, then second-round multiplex PCR was performed. TCRdb recomputed calls from the multiplex PCR reads with MiXCR, one row per CDR3 protein. This table has 150,000 or so distinct CDR3 sequences, approximately 38% appearing once. Sequences were obtained from peripheral blood. These receptors came from a woman aged 35 to 49 with Graves' ophthalmopathy.

There are many counts of this clonotype. The V call is TRBV7-2, the J call TRBJ1-5, with D maybe TRBD1 (5 bases). Trimming pared 5 bases from V and 2 bases from J, leaving 19 bases between. The CDR3 totals 17 residues. Per germline, CDR1 SGHTA and CDR2 FQGNSA. CDR3 region: CASSLNLGGVGNQPQHF. In DNA form, the CDR3 reads TGTGCCAGCAGCCTCAACCTGGGGGGGGTCGGCAATCAGCCCCAGCATTTT.

The chain is built from TRBV12-3 or TRBV12-4 and TRBJ1-5, with D unresolved. V was cut by 6 bases and J by 0 bases, with 12 bases left in between. The CDR3 length is 15 residues. Here the CDR3 DNA reads TGTGCCAGCAGCCTCGGGGAAATTAGCAATCAGCCCCAGCATTTT. Translated, it gives CASSLGEISNQPQHF.